This T cell receptor (beta chain) was captured by sequencing in a study of blood T cell repertoires in COVID-19. In the study's own analysis: Amplified reference gene primers provided the basis for estimating nucleated cell counts. Profiling relied on immunoSEQ multiplex PCR, and the TCRdb table lists in-frame clones only, not all of them. V, J and clone size derive from that table, while D and trimming were established from the DNA sequence. The sample lists over 250,000 clones; around 90% were seen once. V was clipped by 2 bases and J by 4 bases, with 9 bases between them. Germline V gives CDR1 SGHDT, CDR2 YYEEEE. The CDR3 is made up of 13 amino acids.

Sample: peripheral blood. V and J are TRBV5-6 and TRBJ1-2; D gene unclear. This TCR derives from a woman between 70 and 85 years old with COVID-19, enrolled during active disease. This CDR3 is CASSFGTAYGYTF. The CDR3 DNA reads as TGTGCCAGCAGCTTCGGAACAGCCTATGGCTACACCTTC.